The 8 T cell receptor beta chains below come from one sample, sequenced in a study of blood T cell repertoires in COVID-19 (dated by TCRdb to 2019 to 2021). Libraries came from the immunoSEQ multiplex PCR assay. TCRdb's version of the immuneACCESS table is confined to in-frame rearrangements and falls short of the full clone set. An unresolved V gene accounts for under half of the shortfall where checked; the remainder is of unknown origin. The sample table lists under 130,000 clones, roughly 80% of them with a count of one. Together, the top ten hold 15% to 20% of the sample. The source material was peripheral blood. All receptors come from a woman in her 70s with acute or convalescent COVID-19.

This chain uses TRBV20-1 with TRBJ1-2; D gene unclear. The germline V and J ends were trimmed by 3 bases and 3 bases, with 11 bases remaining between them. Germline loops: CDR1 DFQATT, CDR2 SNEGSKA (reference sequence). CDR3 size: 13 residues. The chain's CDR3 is CSASLPGDYGYTF. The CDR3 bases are TGCAGTGCTAGTCTCCCCGGGGACTATGGCTACACCTTC.

The CDR3 reads CASGTGGERTEAFF. The CDR3 DNA sequence: TGTGCCAGTGGGACAGGGGGAGAGAGGACTGAAGCTTTCTTT. The rearrangement joins TRBV5-4 to TRBJ1-1; the match to TRBD1 covers 11 bases. Germline trimming cut 8 bases from V and 5 bases from J; bases unmatched to any gene: 8. Germline CDR1 is SGHNT and CDR2 is YYREEE (reference sequence). This CDR3 comprises 14 residues.

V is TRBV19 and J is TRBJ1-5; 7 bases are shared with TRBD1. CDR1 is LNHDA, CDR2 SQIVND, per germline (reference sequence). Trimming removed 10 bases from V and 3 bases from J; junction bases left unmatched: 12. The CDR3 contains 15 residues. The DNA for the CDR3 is TGTGCCACTACCCCCGGGACAGCGTCCAATCAGCCCCAGCATTTT. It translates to CATTPGTASNQPQHF.

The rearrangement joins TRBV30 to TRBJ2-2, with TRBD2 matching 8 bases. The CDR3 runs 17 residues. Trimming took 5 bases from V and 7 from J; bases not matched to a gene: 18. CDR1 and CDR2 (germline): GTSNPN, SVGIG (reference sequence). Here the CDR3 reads CAWFSPAGGARYGELFF. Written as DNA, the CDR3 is TGTGCCTGGTTCTCCCCCGCGGGGGGCGCGAGGTACGGGGAGCTGTTTTTT.

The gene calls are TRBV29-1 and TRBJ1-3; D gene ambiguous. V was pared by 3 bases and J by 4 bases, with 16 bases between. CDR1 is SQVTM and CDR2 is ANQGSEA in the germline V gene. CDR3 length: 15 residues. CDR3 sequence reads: CSVEGLTDRGNTIYF. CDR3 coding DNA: TGCAGCGTTGAGGGCCTAACCGACCGGGGAAACACCATATATTTT.

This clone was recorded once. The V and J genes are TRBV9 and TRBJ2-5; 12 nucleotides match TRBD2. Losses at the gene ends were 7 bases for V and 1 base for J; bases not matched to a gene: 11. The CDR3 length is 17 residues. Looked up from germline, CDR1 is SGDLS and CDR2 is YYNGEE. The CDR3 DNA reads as TGTGCCAGCTCCAAGGGGCTAGCGGGGGGGAGCCAAGAGACCCAGTACTTC. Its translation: CASSKGLAGGSQETQYF. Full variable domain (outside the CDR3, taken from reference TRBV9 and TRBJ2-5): DSGVTQTPKHLITATGQRVTLRCSPRSGDLSVYWYQQSLDQGLQFLIQYYNGEERAKGNILERFSAQQFPDLHSELNLSSLELGDSALYFCASSKGLAGGSQETQYFGPGTRLLVL.

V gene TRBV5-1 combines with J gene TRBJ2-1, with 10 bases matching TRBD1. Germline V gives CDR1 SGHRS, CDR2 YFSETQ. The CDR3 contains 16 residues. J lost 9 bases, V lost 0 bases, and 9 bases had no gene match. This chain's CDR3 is CASSLGQGAQGPEQFF. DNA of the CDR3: TGCGCCAGCAGCTTGGGACAGGGGGCGCAGGGTCCTGAGCAGTTCTTC.

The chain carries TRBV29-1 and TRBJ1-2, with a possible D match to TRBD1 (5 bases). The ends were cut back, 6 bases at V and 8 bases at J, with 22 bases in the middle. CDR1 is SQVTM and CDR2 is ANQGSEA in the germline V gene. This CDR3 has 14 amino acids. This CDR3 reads CSVPLLRGESGYTF. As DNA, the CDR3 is TGCAGCGTCCCCCTCTTACGGGGGGAATCGGGCTACACCTTC.